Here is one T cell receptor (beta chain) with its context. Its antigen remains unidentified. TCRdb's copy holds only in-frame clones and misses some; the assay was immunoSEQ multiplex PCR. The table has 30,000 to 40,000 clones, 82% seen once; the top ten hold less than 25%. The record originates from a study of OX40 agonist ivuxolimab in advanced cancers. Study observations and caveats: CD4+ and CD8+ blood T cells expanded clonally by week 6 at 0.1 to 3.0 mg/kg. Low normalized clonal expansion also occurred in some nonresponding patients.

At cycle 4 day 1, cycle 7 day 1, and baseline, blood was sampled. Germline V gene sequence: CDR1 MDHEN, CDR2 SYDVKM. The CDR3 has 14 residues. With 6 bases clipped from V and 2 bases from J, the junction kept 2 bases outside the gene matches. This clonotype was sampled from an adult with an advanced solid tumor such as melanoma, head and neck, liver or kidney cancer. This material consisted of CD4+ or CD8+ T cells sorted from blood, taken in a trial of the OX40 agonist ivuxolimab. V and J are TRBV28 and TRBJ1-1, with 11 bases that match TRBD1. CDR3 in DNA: TGTGCCAGCAGGGGACAGGGGGTAAACACTGAAGCTTTCTTT. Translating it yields CASRGQGVNTEAFF. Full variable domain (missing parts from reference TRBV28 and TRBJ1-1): DVKVTQSSRYLVKRTGEKVFLECVQDMDHENMFWYRQDPGLGLRLIYFSYDVKMKEKGDIPEGYSVSREKKERFSLILESASTNQTSMYLCASRGQGVNTEAFFGQGTRLTVV.